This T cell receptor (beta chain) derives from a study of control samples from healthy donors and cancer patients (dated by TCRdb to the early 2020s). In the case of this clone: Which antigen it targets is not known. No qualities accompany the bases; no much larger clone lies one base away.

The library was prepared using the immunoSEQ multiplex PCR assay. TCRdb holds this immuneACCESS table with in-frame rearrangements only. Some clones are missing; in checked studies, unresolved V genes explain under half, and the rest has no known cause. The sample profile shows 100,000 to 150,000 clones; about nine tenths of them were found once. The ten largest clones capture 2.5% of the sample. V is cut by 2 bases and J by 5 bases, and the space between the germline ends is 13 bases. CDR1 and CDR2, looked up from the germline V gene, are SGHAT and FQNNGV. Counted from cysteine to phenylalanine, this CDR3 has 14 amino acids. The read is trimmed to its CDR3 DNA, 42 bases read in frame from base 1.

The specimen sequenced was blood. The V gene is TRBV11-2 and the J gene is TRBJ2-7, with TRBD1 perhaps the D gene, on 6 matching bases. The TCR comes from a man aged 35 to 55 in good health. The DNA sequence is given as TGTGCCAGCAGCTTAAGGGGACAAGAAAACGAGCAGTACTTC. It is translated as CASSLRGQENEQYF.